The entry below gives a single T cell receptor beta chain sequence along with its context. Its antigen is currently unknown. The data stem from a study of cytomegalovirus exposure and HLA in healthy donors. Points from the study as a whole: Several of the most significant clusters were apparently associated with common viral pathogens in a later analysis. Available immune exposure information covered CMV serostatus only. Reports indicated that the classifier achieved high specificity and sensitivity in diagnosing cytomegalovirus status. The productive fraction for most TCR beta V segments was about 87% or about 30% in an earlier analysis.

CDR1 SGHTA and CDR2 FQGTGA come from the germline V gene. CDR3 length: 14 amino acids. V trimming: 6 bases; J trimming: 7 bases; junction bases outside the gene matches: 7. Both 60 Vbeta primers and 13 Jbeta primers went into the PCR. Sequencing used immunoSEQ multiplex PCR; TCRdb keeps in-frame clones, though not all of them. There are about 120,000 clones in the sample; about 64% occur only once, and roughly 8% lies in the top ten. This TCR was sampled from a man younger than 35 in good health and CMV-seropositive. Material: PBMCs. The chain combines TRBV7-3 with TRBJ2-5; TRBD1 agrees at 11 bases. In DNA form, the CDR3 reads TGTGCCAGCAGTAATGGGACAGGGGGGGCGACCCAGTACTTC. It encodes CASSNGTGGATQYF.